The source of this T cell receptor beta chain is a study of cytomegalovirus exposure and HLA in healthy donors. General study points: Overall, around 160 TCR beta chains were annotated as cytomegalovirus-associated. Earlier analysis yielded a pattern in which most TCR beta V segments were productive about 90% or about 30% of the time.

With regard to this clone: Antigen unknown.

J was trimmed by 4 bases and V by 5 bases; bases with no gene match: 14. The CDR3 sequence is 17 residues long. Germline CDR1 is SGHVS and CDR2 is FQNEAQ. The PCR employed 60 Vbeta primers together with 13 Jbeta primers. TCRdb keeps only in-frame clones here, not all; method: immunoSEQ multiplex PCR. The sample holds around 160,000 clones, more than 60% seen once. Sequenced input: PBMCs. This receptor was identified in a woman aged 40 to 50 in good health and CMV-seropositive. J is TRBJ2-1 and V is TRBV7-8, with 7 positions matching TRBD1. The DNA for the CDR3 is TGTGCCAGCAGCGCACCGGACAGGATTCGGATGTACAATGAGCAGTTCTTC. Encoded protein: CASSAPDRIRMYNEQFF. The full variable domain, with the rest looked up from reference TRBV7-8 and TRBJ2-1, is GAGVSQSPRYKVAKRGQDVALRCDPISGHVSLFWYQQALGQGPEFLTYFQNEAQLDKSGLPSDRFFAERPEGSVSTLKIQRTQQEDSAVYLCASSAPDRIRMYNEQFFGPGTRLTVL.